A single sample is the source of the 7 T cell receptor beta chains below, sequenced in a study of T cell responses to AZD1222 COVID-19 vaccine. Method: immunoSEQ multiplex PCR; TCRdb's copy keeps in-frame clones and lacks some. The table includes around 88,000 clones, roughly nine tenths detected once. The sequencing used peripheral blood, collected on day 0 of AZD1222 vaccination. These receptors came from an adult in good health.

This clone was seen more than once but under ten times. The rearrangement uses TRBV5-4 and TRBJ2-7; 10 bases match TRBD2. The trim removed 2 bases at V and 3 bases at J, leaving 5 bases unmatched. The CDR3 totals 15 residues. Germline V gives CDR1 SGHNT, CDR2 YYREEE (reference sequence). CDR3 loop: CASSFSSGGSYEQYF. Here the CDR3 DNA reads TGTGCCAGCAGCTTCTCTAGCGGGGGAAGCTACGAGCAGTACTTC.

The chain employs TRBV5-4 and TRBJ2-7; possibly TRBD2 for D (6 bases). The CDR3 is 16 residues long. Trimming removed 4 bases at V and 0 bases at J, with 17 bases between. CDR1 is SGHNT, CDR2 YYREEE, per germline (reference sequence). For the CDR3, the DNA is TGTGCCAGCAGCCTCGGCCCGGCTAGCGCCTCCTACGAGCAGTACTTC. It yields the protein CASSLGPASASYEQYF.

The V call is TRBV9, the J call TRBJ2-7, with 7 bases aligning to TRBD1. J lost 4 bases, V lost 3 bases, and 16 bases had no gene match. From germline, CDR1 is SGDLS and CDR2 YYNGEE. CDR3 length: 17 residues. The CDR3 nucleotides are TGTGCCAGCAGCGAACGACTCATGGGACAGACGCATTACGAGCAGTACTTC. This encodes CASSERLMGQTHYEQYF.

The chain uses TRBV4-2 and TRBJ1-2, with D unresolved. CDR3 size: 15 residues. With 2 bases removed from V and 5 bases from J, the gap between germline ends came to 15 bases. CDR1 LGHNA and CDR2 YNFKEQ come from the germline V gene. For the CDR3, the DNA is TGTGCCAGCAGCCAACTCTCTCCGTCATCTTATGGCTACACCTTC. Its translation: CASSQLSPSSYGYTF.

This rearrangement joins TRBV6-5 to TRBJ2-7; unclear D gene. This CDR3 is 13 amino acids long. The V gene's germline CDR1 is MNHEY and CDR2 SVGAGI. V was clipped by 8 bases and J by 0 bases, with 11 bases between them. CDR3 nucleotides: TGTGCCAGCGCCCCCCCGGACTCCTACGAGCAGTACTTC. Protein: CASAPPDSYEQYF.

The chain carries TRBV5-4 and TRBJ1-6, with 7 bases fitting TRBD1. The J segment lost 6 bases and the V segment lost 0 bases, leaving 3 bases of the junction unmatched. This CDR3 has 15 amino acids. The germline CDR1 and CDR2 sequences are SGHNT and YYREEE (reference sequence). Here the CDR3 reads CASSLGAGGNSPLHF. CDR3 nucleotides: TGTGCCAGCAGCTTGGGAGCAGGGGGTAATTCACCCCTCCACTTT.

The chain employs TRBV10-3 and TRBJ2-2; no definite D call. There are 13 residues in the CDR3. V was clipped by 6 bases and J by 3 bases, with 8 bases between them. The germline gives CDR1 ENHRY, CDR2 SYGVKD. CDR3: CAISEWDTGELFF. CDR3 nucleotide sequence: TGTGCCATCAGCGAATGGGACACCGGGGAGCTGTTTTTT.